The 2 T cell receptor beta chains below all came from one sample that was sequenced in a study of blood T cell repertoires in COVID-19. Libraries were prepared by immunoSEQ multiplex PCR; TCRdb keeps only in-frame clonotypes and omits some of them. The sample gives around 230,000 clones, 87% of which show up once; 9% to 12% is in the top ten. The specimen was PBMCs or T cells enriched from blood (not recorded which). The receptor set was obtained from a man younger than 30 with acute COVID-19.

The J gene is TRBJ1-4, the V gene TRBV27; D call uncertain. This CDR3 has 15 residues. Trimming cost V 2 bases and J 5 bases, with 12 bases left between them. Germline V gene sequence: CDR1 MNHEY, CDR2 SMNVEV (reference sequence). CDR3 coding DNA: TGTGCCAGCAGTTTAACCGGTACAGAGAATGAAAAACTGTTTTTT. It encodes CASSLTGTENEKLFF.

The count of this clone is one. This chain links TRBV27 with TRBJ2-5, with 7 bases fitting TRBD1. V trimming: 4 bases; J trimming: 4 bases; junction bases outside the gene matches: 12. Germline CDR1 MNHEY, CDR2 SMNVEV (reference sequence). This CDR3 contains 16 residues. The CDR3 spells CASSSYRGRSGETQYF. The CDR3, as DNA: TGTGCCAGCAGTTCATATAGGGGGCGGAGCGGAGAGACCCAGTACTTC.